The text below deals with one T cell receptor (beta chain). No cognate antigen has been identified for it. One base away there is no much larger clone; base qualities are not given. This sample is part of a study of blood T cell repertoires in COVID-19 (dated by TCRdb to 2020 to 2022). With regard to the full study: The collaborator samples originated in the United States, Italy and Spain and spanned the acute and convalescent phases of COVID-19. The prospective study material was composed of cDNA or gDNA derived from T cells, B-cell-depleted T cells, or PBMCs. Subjects who had been exposed to COVID-19, were actively infected with it, or had recovered from it provided the deeply sampled blood TCRbeta repertoires that made up the dataset. A freely available public database, intended as a resource for researchers studying the immune response to SARS-CoV-2, is where the repertoires were released. The samples were drawn from the first 160 participants of the ongoing ImmuneRACE study and from more than 1,000 subjects provided by 6 global collaborators. A de-identified subject ID, COVID-19 status, age in years and sex were almost always included in the sample metadata. Where available, HLA class I and class II types were obtained from metadata supplied by the sample provider rather than from assay-based typing.

A second Seattle source provided samples from volunteer blood donors who had recovered from COVID-19. The collaborating institutions used their own protocols to collect whole blood in K2EDTA tubes. For TCRbeta analysis, collaborators shipped samples as frozen whole blood, isolated PBMCs, or DNA extracted from either of those sample types. The study at large found these results: The amount of clinical and demographic metadata varied by source and participant and was provided uncurated.

Including the terminal cysteine and phenylalanine, the CDR3 comprises 13 residues. The retained sequence is limited to the CDR3, 39 bases, with the frame set at the first base. The CDR1 and CDR2 encoded by the germline V gene are MNHEY and SVGEGT. Between the V and J ends, shortened by 4 bases and 0 bases respectively, the junction contains 6 bases. TCRbeta CDR3 regions were amplified from genomic DNA by means of the immunoSEQ Assay, a bias-controlled multiplex PCR. Concerning the study's data processing: The number of nucleated cells in each sample was estimated by amplification of reference gene primers within the assay. To quantify the absolute abundance of each unique TCRbeta CDR3 rearrangement, sequence reads were collapsed and filtered. For each sample, productive Simpson clonality was calculated by taking the square root of Simpson's diversity index across productive rearrangements. This immuneACCESS table, as held by TCRdb, lists in-frame sequences with V and J called but not all clones. Of the missing ones, under half trace to an unresolved V gene in checked studies; the others have no known cause. V and J calls and clone size are copied from that table; D and trimming were computed from the DNA. This sample lists roughly 250,000 clones; around 90% were detected once. The top ten clonotypes cover over 4% of the sample.

Sequencing used peripheral blood. The chain employs TRBV6-2 or TRBV6-3 and TRBJ1-1; no confident D gene assignment can be made. The receptor was isolated from a man in his sixties who had recovered from COVID-19. Here is the DNA: TGTGCCAGCAGTTCTATACTGAACACTGAAGCTTTCTTT. Translated, this gives CASSSILNTEAFF.